This entry is about one T cell receptor beta chain. Its recognized antigen is unknown. No base-level quality is on record; no much larger clone is a single base apart. The record originates from a study of CD8 T cells in ankylosing spondylitis (dated by TCRdb to the late 2010s). With respect to the entire study: To find TCR variants linked to disease, the study profiled T cell receptor beta repertoires in ankylosing spondylitis patients and healthy donors. In total, the full study cohort was made up of nearly 110 healthy donors and some 26 ankylosing spondylitis patients. Peripheral blood was sampled, and synovial fluid was also collected from ankylosing spondylitis patients.

Ends trimmed: V by 5 bases, J by 7 bases; bases unmatched to a gene: 11. Taken from cysteine to phenylalanine, the CDR3 has 18 residues. Here the CDR3 DNA is all that survives: 54 bases in frame from base 1. Taken from the germline V gene, the CDR1 and CDR2 loops are ENHRY and SYGVKD. The full study reports these points: Blood from ankylosing spondylitis patients appeared to be characterized by a TCR beta motif composed of eight highly homologous amino acid variants. The disease-linked clones had a CD8+ phenotype and were found at relatively low frequencies in peripheral blood. Some motif variants were previously reported in synovial fluid and blood of reactive arthritis patients, suggesting common disease-initiation mechanisms. The disease-linked clones were reported to be significantly enriched in matched synovial fluid samples from ankylosing spondylitis patients.

The sequencing machine was an Illumina HiSeq 2500. Quantitative 5'-RACE with molecular barcodes was used to prepare TCR beta libraries. As for the original processing: To identify disease-linked TCR variants, a new computational method was used, one built on a probabilistic model of VDJ rearrangement. TCRdb redid the processing of the public reads, applying fastp at Q25 and MiXCR, and retained in-frame beta chains. For every CDR3 protein sequence, its rows merge into one entry that carries the most common genes and DNA. In this record, the V and J calls reflect TCRdb's handling and not the investigators' own analysis. In this sample the table shows more than 250,000 distinct CDR3 sequences, 9.5% to 13% of which occur a single time. Clones ranked in the top ten supply roughly 9% of the sample.

The rearranged segments are TRBV10-3 and TRBJ2-2; 15 middle bases align to TRBD2. This clonotype was obtained from a female donor with ankylosing spondylitis or in good health (not recorded which). The specimen was blood, either unsorted or a sorted T cell fraction (not recorded which). The nucleotide sequence is TGTGCCATCAGTCCCGGACTAGCGGGGGGGTCACTTGACGGGGAGCTGTTTTTT. Its translation is CAISPGLAGGSLDGELFF.